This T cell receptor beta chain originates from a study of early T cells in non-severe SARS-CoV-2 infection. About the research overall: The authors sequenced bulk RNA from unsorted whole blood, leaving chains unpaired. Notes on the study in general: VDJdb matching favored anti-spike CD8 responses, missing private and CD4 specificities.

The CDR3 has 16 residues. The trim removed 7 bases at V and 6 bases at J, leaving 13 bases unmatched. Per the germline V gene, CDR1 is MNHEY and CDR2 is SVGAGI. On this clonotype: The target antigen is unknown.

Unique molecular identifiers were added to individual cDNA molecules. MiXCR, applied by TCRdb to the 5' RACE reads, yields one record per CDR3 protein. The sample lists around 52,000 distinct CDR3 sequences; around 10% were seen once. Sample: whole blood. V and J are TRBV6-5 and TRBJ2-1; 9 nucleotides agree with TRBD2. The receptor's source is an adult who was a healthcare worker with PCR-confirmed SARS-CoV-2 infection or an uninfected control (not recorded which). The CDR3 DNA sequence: TGTGCCAGCACCTATAAACCGGGACTAGCCAGCAATGAGCAGTTCTTC. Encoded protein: CASTYKPGLASNEQFF.